A single T cell receptor beta chain is shown here with its context. Antigen: not known. A much larger clonotype is one base distant, so this may be a read error. Combining a sample-barcoded 5' primer with a J-beta primer mix, a second PCR ran for roughly 6 to 12 cycles. TCRdb re-called the 5' RACE reads through MiXCR, storing one row per CDR3 protein. Of 650,000 to 700,000 distinct CDR3 sequences detected, around 50% appear once; the ten largest clones hold about 14%. The sample originates from a study of blood T cells in healthy people across ages. Study-wide points: There were more naive CD4+ cells and higher diversity in long-lived donors than in aged donors. Changes seen in expanded clonotypes were possibly confounded by donor CMV status left unknown. Unsorted PBMC input precluded a conclusive naive versus antigen-experienced comparison.

The source is an elderly woman in good health. Sequencing was performed on blood.

CDR3 sequence: CASSQNPSGGVNEQFF. CDR3 nucleotide sequence: TGTGCCAGCAGCCAGAACCCTAGCGGGGGGGTTAATGAGCAGTTCTTC. The V call is TRBV4-2, the J call TRBJ2-1; TRBD2 matches 12 bases. Looked up from germline, CDR1 is LGHNA and CDR2 is YNFKEQ. The CDR3 is 16 residues long. The junction had 7 bases not matched to a gene; V was cut back by 3 bases and J by 7 bases.